A single sample gave rise to the 22 T cell receptor beta chains below, sequenced in a study. TCRdb re-analysed the 5' RACE reads in MiXCR, keeping a single row per CDR3 protein. This table holds over 50,000 distinct CDR3 sequences, roughly 22% found once. Sequencing input: tumor-infiltrating naive CD4+ T cells sorted from the breast tumor. Specified subset: naive CD4+ T cells, CD4+CD45RA+CD25-. These receptors all stem from a female donor with breast cancer.

A few counts support this clonotype. This chain joins TRBV28 and TRBJ2-5, with 7 bases aligning to TRBD1. CDR1 and CDR2 (germline): MDHEN, SYDVKM. This CDR3 has 14 residues. J was trimmed by 5 bases and V by 6 bases; bases with no gene match: 9. The CDR3, as DNA: TGTGCCAGCAGAAACAGCAGGGGGTCCGAGACCCAGTACTTC. Translation: CASRNSRGSETQYF.

The V and J genes are TRBV20-1 and TRBJ2-3, with a possible D match to TRBD2 (5 bases). V lost 0 bases and J 1 base, leaving 17 bases between the germline ends. The CDR3 has 17 residues. CDR1 and CDR2 (germline): DFQATT, SNEGSKA (reference sequence). In DNA form, the CDR3 reads TGCAGTGCTAGAGATTCCACTTCGTGGGAGCGCACAGATACGCAGTATTTT. This encodes CSARDSTSWERTDTQYF.

This clonotype was picked up a small number of times. The V gene is TRBV10-3, the J gene TRBJ2-1, with TRBD2 matching over 7 bases. V was pared by 4 bases and J by 5 bases, with 5 bases of the junction left unmatched. Germline CDR1 and CDR2: ENHRY and SYGVKD. CDR3 length: 14 amino acids. This CDR3 reads CAISVGGSDNEQFF. CDR3 DNA sequence: TGTGCCATCAGTGTGGGCGGGAGTGACAATGAGCAGTTCTTC.

The chain employs TRBV12-3 or TRBV12-4 and TRBJ2-3; TRBD2 agrees at 8 bases. V was pared by 1 base and J by 0 bases, with 6 bases of the junction left unmatched. The CDR3 spans 17 residues. This CDR3 reads CASSLGSTSASTDTQYF. In DNA form, the CDR3 reads TGTGCCAGCAGTTTAGGGTCGACTAGCGCCAGCACAGATACGCAGTATTTT.

This clonotype was seen a handful of times. This chain uses TRBV6-1 with TRBJ1-2, with D unclear. The germline gives CDR1 MNHNS, CDR2 SASEGT. Trimming pared 4 bases from V and 4 bases from J, leaving 7 bases between. This CDR3 has 12 residues. The CDR3 DNA reads TGTGCCAGCAGTGTCGGAAGCTATGGCTACACCTTC. This gives the protein CASSVGSYGYTF.

The DNA for the CDR3 is TGCAGTGCTAGCGGGGGGGCCCGTCTGGGTGGGAATGAGCAGTTCTTC. Protein product: CSASGGARLGGNEQFF. This rearrangement joins TRBV20-1 to TRBJ2-1, with 8 bases lining up with TRBD2. Germline-derived CDR1 and CDR2 are DFQATT and SNEGSKA (reference sequence). The CDR3 is 16 amino acids. V shed 3 bases, J shed 7 bases, and the junction held 14 bases outside the gene matches.

V gene TRBV5-1 combines with J gene TRBJ2-5, with 14 bases aligning to TRBD2. The CDR3 spans 16 residues. Unmatched junction bases numbered 6, after V lost 4 bases and J lost 4 bases. Germline CDR1 is SGHRS and CDR2 is YFSETQ. The CDR3 is CASSPRLAGGLETQYF. DNA for the CDR3: TGCGCCAGCAGCCCGAGACTAGCGGGAGGGCTAGAGACCCAGTACTTC.

Ten or more counts support this clonotype. The chain uses TRBV5-1 and TRBJ2-2, with unresolved D. Deletions cut 2 bases from V and 5 bases from J, with 13 bases between. The length of the CDR3 is 15 residues. From germline, CDR1 is SGHRS and CDR2 YFSETQ. CDR3 sequence (DNA): TGCGCCAGCAGCTTCGAACTGATACGGACCGGGGAGCTGTTTTTT. Translating gives CASSFELIRTGELFF.

The genes are TRBV24-1 and TRBJ1-5; D is unclear. CDR3 length equals 18 residues. Germline-derived CDR1 and CDR2 are KGHDR and SFDVKD. The ends were cut back, 2 bases at V and 5 bases at J, with 21 bases in the middle. DNA for the CDR3: TGTGCCACCAGTGATTCTCCCGGGAGCTATTCGACGGATCAGCCCCAGCATTTT. It translates to CATSDSPGSYSTDQPQHF.

This clonotype was seen repeatedly, ten times or more. The rearrangement uses TRBV5-1 and TRBJ2-3; D could derive from TRBD1 or TRBD2 (5 bases each). This CDR3 region has 15 residues. Trimming removed 2 bases from V and 2 bases from J, with 12 bases in between. Germline CDR1 reads SGHRS; CDR2 reads YFSETQ. CDR3: CASSFRGLSTDTQYF. CDR3 nucleotides: TGCGCCAGCAGCTTCCGGGGCTTATCCACAGATACGCAGTATTTT.

This clonotype was detected many times. The V and J genes are TRBV11-3 and TRBJ2-3, with 9 bases fitting TRBD1. Germline assignment: CDR1 SGHNT and CDR2 YENEEA. This CDR3 is 15 amino acids long. Losses at the gene ends were 5 bases for V and 4 bases for J; bases not matched to a gene: 7. The CDR3 loop reads CASSGRTGEADTQYF. The CDR3 DNA reads TGTGCCAGCAGCGGACGGACAGGGGAGGCAGATACGCAGTATTTT.

V is TRBV15 and J is TRBJ1-5; tentatively, D is TRBD1 (6 bases). CDR3 length: 16 amino acids. Germline V gene data show CDR1 as LNHNV and CDR2 as YYDKDF (reference sequence). Trimming stripped 9 bases from V and 7 bases from J, with 25 bases between. The CDR3 region is CATAGSYRQERQPQHF. CDR3 DNA sequence: TGTGCCACAGCAGGGAGCTACCGACAGGAAAGGCAGCCCCAGCATTTT. The complete variable domain, with remaining parts taken from reference TRBV15 and TRBJ1-5, reads DAMVIQNPRYQVTQFGKPVTLSCSQTLNHNVMYWYQQKSSQAPKLLFHYYDKDFNNEADTPDNFQSRRPNTSFCFLDIRSPGLGDTAMYLCATAGSYRQERQPQHFGDGTRLSIL.

This clonotype was seen more than once but under ten times. The chain recombines TRBV3-1 with TRBJ1-2, with 10 bases that match TRBD1. The CDR3 consists of 16 residues. Trimming took 0 bases from V and 2 from J; bases not matched to a gene: 3. CDR1 is LGHDT and CDR2 is YNNKEL in the germline V gene (reference sequence). CDR3 nucleotide sequence: TGTGCCAGCAGCCAAGAGTGGGGACAGGGGAACTATGGCTACACCTTC. This encodes CASSQEWGQGNYGYTF.

This clonotype appeared many times. CDR3 DNA sequence: TGTGCCAGCAGCCGGACAGGGACTGAAGCTTTCTTT. This sequence encodes CASSRTGTEAFF. The J gene is TRBJ1-1, the V gene TRBV6-5; 8 bases line up with TRBD1. Germline V gives CDR1 MNHEY, CDR2 SVGAGI. With 6 bases clipped from V and 5 bases from J, the junction kept 2 bases outside the gene matches. CDR3 length: 12 residues.

This clonotype has only a few counts. The germline gene is not matched at one end of the junction; a read error may be the cause. The chain employs TRBV4-1 and TRBJ2-7; 13 bases map to TRBD2. Looked up from germline, CDR1 is MGHRA and CDR2 is YSYEKL. This CDR3 region has 15 residues. The CDR3 loop reads CASSHGLAGEKEQLF. The CDR3 DNA follows: TGCGCCAGCAGCCACGGACTAGCGGGAGAGAAAGAGCAGCTCTTC.

The V call is TRBV15, the J call TRBJ2-3, with TRBD2 identical over 12 bases. V was pared by 3 bases and J by 3 bases, with 4 bases of the junction left unmatched. Germline V CDR1 and CDR2: LNHNV, YYDKDF (reference sequence). The CDR3 has 16 amino acids. The CDR3 bases are TGTGCCACCAGCAGTCTGACTAGCGGGAGAACAGATACGCAGTATTTT. Protein sequence: CATSSLTSGRTDTQYF.

The sample holds a few counts of this clonotype. The rearrangement joins TRBV24-1 to TRBJ2-6; tentative D call: TRBD1 (5 bases). CDR3 length: 17 amino acids. Trimming shortened V by 4 bases and J by 1 base, and 13 bases separated the two germline ends. Per the germline V gene, CDR1 is KGHDR and CDR2 is SFDVKD. The CDR3 loop is CATSEVDRVSGANVLTF. The CDR3 nucleotides read TGTGCCACCAGTGAGGTCGACAGAGTATCTGGGGCCAACGTCCTGACTTTC.

The chain employs TRBV4-1 and TRBJ1-1, with a tentative D call TRBD1 (6 bases). Trimming cost V 1 base and J 10 bases, with 16 bases left between them. Germline V gives CDR1 MGHRA, CDR2 YSYEKL. The CDR3 runs 14 residues. The CDR3 sequence is CASSQAGQNTGAFF. CDR3 coding DNA: TGCGCCAGCAGCCAAGCCGGACAGAACACGGGAGCTTTCTTT.

The chain couples TRBV5-6 to TRBJ1-1; 9 bases match TRBD1. The CDR3 spans 14 residues. V shed 5 bases and J 6 bases; nucleotides not matched to a gene: 8. In germline, CDR1 is SGHDT, CDR2 YYEEEE. The CDR3 region is CASRKTGGVAEAFF. Here the CDR3 DNA reads TGTGCCAGCAGGAAAACAGGGGGCGTCGCTGAAGCTTTCTTT. The full variable domain, in which reference TRBV5-6 and TRBJ1-1 provide the parts outside the CDR3, is DAGVTQSPTHLIKTRGQQVTLRCSPKSGHDTVSWYQQALGQGPQFIFQYYEEEERQRGNFPDRFSGHQFPNYSSELNVNALLLGDSALYLCASRKTGGVAEAFFGQGTRLTVV.

The table lists this clonotype with many counts. This rearrangement joins TRBV7-2 to TRBJ2-7, with 7 bases lining up with TRBD2. The CDR3 spans 15 residues. V gave up 3 bases and J gave up 6 bases; unmatched junction bases: 11. Germline V gene lookup returns CDR1 SGHTA and CDR2 FQGNSA. The CDR3 loop is CASSFASGVSSEQYF. The DNA for the CDR3 is TGTGCCAGCAGCTTCGCGAGCGGGGTGTCTAGCGAGCAGTACTTC.

This clonotype showed up many times. The chain uses TRBV5-1 and TRBJ2-3; no clear D gene. V was pared by 4 bases and J by 6 bases, with 9 bases between. The CDR3 sequence is 12 residues long. Germline V gene data show CDR1 as SGHRS and CDR2 as YFSETQ. CDR3 in amino acids: CASSPLDDTQYF. The CDR3 DNA is TGCGCCAGCAGCCCTCTAGACGATACGCAGTATTTT.

This chain links TRBV6-2 or TRBV6-3 with TRBJ1-1; D may be TRBD1 (6 bases). The V end lost 7 bases, the J end lost 4 bases, and 13 bases lay between the germline ends. CDR3 length equals 13 residues. CDR1 is MNHEY, CDR2 SVGEGT, per germline. CDR3 in amino acids: CASTMGGFTEAFF. The CDR3 DNA reads as TGTGCCAGCACCATGGGGGGCTTCACTGAAGCTTTCTTT.